This is a list of T cell receptor beta chains from one sample in a study of early T cells in non-severe SARS-CoV-2 infection. TCRdb reprocessed the 5' RACE reads with MiXCR, giving one entry per CDR3 protein. Here the sample spans approximately 58,000 distinct CDR3 sequences, 12% being singletons. Source: whole blood, taken at baseline. Every receptor here comes from an adult who was a healthcare worker with PCR-confirmed SARS-CoV-2 infection or an uninfected control (not recorded which). Each CDR3 is given with its conserved first and last residue. Each record gives: V gene, clone size, D gene, J gene, CDR3 length, CDR3 DNA, CDR3 protein. The D gene is left open where the match is weak. Clone size appears in some rows only: once, few, many, or a class for an expanded clone.

V: TRBV12-3/TRBV12-4; size: few; D: NA; J: TRBJ1-2; length: 13; DNA: TGTGCCAGCAGGTTTACAGACAACTCAGGCTACACCTTC; CDR3: CASRFTDNSGYTF
V: TRBV27; size: NA; D: TRBD1; J: TRBJ2-7; length: 14; DNA: TGTGCCAGCAGTCCAGGGACAGGGGGCGACGAGCAGTACTTC; CDR3: CASSPGTGGDEQYF
V: TRBV27; size: many; D: NA; J: TRBJ2-7; length: 13; DNA: TGTGCCAGCAGCCCGGGGCAGTCCTACGAGCAGTACTTC; CDR3: CASSPGQSYEQYF
V: TRBV5-1; size: many; D: TRBD1; J: TRBJ1-5; length: 14; DNA: TGCGCCAGTAGACCGGGACAGGGAAATCAGCCCCAGCATTTT; CDR3: CASRPGQGNQPQHF
V: TRBV7-2; size: NA; D: TRBD1; J: TRBJ2-7; length: 15; DNA: TGTGCCAGCAGGCAAACCGGGACAGGGGACTCTAAGCAGTACTTC; CDR3: CASRQTGTGDSKQYF
V: TRBV29-1; size: many; D: NA; J: TRBJ2-5; length: 12; DNA: TGCAGCGTGAAAGGGGGTTGGGAGACCCAGTACTTC; CDR3: CSVKGGWETQYF
V: TRBV6-1; size: NA; D: NA; J: TRBJ2-4; length: 13; DNA: TGTGCCAGCAGTGTTAGACTGGAAGACATTCAGTACTTC; CDR3: CASSVRLEDIQYF
V: TRBV28; size: few; D: NA; J: TRBJ2-7; length: 11; DNA: TGTGCCAGCAGTCCCCGCGGCGAGCAGTACTTC; CDR3: CASSPRGEQYF
V: TRBV28; size: NA; D: TRBD1; J: TRBJ2-7; length: 16; DNA: TGTGCCAGCTCTACATCCGGCGGGACAGGGAACTACGAGCAGTACTTC; CDR3: CASSTSGGTGNYEQYF
V: TRBV28; size: few; D: NA; J: TRBJ2-5; length: 18; DNA: TGTGCCAGCAGTTTAGGGCCCCAGGCAGCAGGGAAACAAGAGACCCAGTACTTC; CDR3: CASSLGPQAAGKQETQYF
V: TRBV7-8; size: few; D: TRBD2; J: TRBJ2-5; length: 15; DNA: TGTGCCAGCAGCGCCCGAACTAGCGGGGGAGAGACCCAGTACTTC; CDR3: CASSARTSGGETQYF
V: TRBV6-2/TRBV6-3; size: NA; D: TRBD2; J: TRBJ2-7; length: 15; DNA: TGTGCCAGCAGTAAACTAGCGGGAGCCGCCTACGAGCAGTACTTC; CDR3: CASSKLAGAAYEQYF
V: TRBV11-2; size: NA; D: NA; J: TRBJ1-2; length: 13; DNA: TGTGCCAGCAGCCCGGACAGAACCTATGGCTACACCTTC; CDR3: CASSPDRTYGYTF
V: TRBV29-1; size: few; D: TRBD2; J: TRBJ2-2; length: 12; DNA: TGCAGCGTTGAGACTAGCGGGGGGGAGCTGTTTTTT; CDR3: CSVETSGGELFF
V: TRBV29-1; size: NA; D: NA; J: TRBJ2-5; length: 12; DNA: TGCAGCGTTGATTACAGCCAAGAGACCCAGTACTTC; CDR3: CSVDYSQETQYF
V: TRBV4-1; size: few; D: NA; J: TRBJ1-1; length: 14; DNA: TGCGCCAGCAGCCCCGGACACCCGAACACTGAAGCTTTCTTT; CDR3: CASSPGHPNTEAFF
V: TRBV7-2; size: many; D: NA; J: TRBJ2-3; length: 15; DNA: TGTGCCAGCAGCTTACCGGGAACAGTCACAGATACGCAGTATTTT; CDR3: CASSLPGTVTDTQYF
V: TRBV20-1; size: few; D: NA; J: TRBJ2-6; length: 15; DNA: TGCAGTGCGAGAAATCAGAGCTCTGGGGCCAACGTCCTGACTTTC; CDR3: CSARNQSSGANVLTF
V: TRBV29-1; size: medium-sized; D: NA; J: TRBJ2-5; length: 14; DNA: TGCAGCGTTGAAATCAGGGTCGGATTAGAGACCCAGTACTTC; CDR3: CSVEIRVGLETQYF
V: TRBV20-1; size: few; D: NA; J: TRBJ2-3; length: 14; DNA: TGCAGTGCTAGAAATCCGACAGGCACAGATACGCAGTATTTT; CDR3: CSARNPTGTDTQYF
V: TRBV7-2; size: many; D: TRBD2; J: TRBJ2-7; length: 15; DNA: TGTGCCAGCAGCCGAGGTAGGAGCGGGAGTTACGAGCAGTACTTC; CDR3: CASSRGRSGSYEQYF
V: TRBV7-9; size: few; D: TRBD2; J: TRBJ2-1; length: 17; DNA: TGTGCCAGCAGCTTAATCGTCGGGACTAGCGGATACAATGAGCAGTTCTTC; CDR3: CASSLIVGTSGYNEQFF
V: TRBV3-1; size: NA; D: NA; J: TRBJ1-4; length: 19; DNA: TGTGCCAGCAGCCAAGTTCGGAAGGACTGGATTGCAACTAATGAAAAACTGTTTTTT; CDR3: CASSQVRKDWIATNEKLFF
V: TRBV12-3/TRBV12-4; size: NA; D: TRBD2; J: TRBJ2-7; length: 14; DNA: TGTGCCAGCAGTTTTTCGGGACTATCCTACGAGCAGTACTTC; CDR3: CASSFSGLSYEQYF
V: TRBV29-1; size: NA; D: TRBD2; J: TRBJ2-1; length: 14; DNA: TGCAGCGTTGAATGGGCTAGCGGGAACAATGAGCAGTTCTTC; CDR3: CSVEWASGNNEQFF
V: TRBV10-1; size: NA; D: NA; J: TRBJ1-1; length: 13; DNA: TGCGCCAGCAGAGGCGGGACGTGGGGAGAAGCTTTCTTT; CDR3: CASRGGTWGEAFF
V: TRBV12-3/TRBV12-4; size: many; D: NA; J: TRBJ2-3; length: 14; DNA: TGTGCCAGCAGTTTAGGGTTAGCCACAGATACGCAGTATTTT; CDR3: CASSLGLATDTQYF
V: TRBV29-1; size: NA; D: NA; J: TRBJ2-1; length: 14; DNA: TGCAGCGTTGAGGGGCGGAGCTCCTACAATGAGCAGTTCTTC; CDR3: CSVEGRSSYNEQFF
V: TRBV28; size: few; D: NA; J: TRBJ2-4; length: 15; DNA: TGTGCCAGCAGTGGGGCCACCACACCAAGGGACATTCAGTACTTC; CDR3: CASSGATTPRDIQYF